The 7 T cell receptor beta chains given below trace back to one sample, sequenced in a study of blood T cells in healthy people across ages. A sample-barcoded 5' primer and a J-beta primer mix were used in a second PCR of about 7 to 11 cycles. TCRdb processed the 5' RACE reads anew with MiXCR; each CDR3 protein has one entry. This sample carries roughly 2 million distinct CDR3 sequences, approximately 50% of them seen once, and the ten largest clones take over 2%. The sample was blood. The receptors stem from a woman between 35 and 50 years old in good health.

V gene TRBV4-1 combines with J gene TRBJ2-4; D might be TRBD2 (6 bases). The CDR3 runs to 15 residues. Trimming removed 3 bases at V and 6 bases at J, with 15 bases between. Germline CDR1 and CDR2: MGHRA and YSYEKL. The CDR3, as DNA: TGCGCCAGCAGCCACCCGGGGCGGGGTGTAAACATTCAGTACTTC. Residues: CASSHPGRGVNIQYF.

This clonotype came up a few times. The genes are TRBV20-1 and TRBJ2-7; TRBD1 matches at 7 bases. V shed 0 bases and J 2 bases; nucleotides not matched to a gene: 4. Germline V CDR1 and CDR2: DFQATT, SNEGSKA (reference sequence). The CDR3 has 14 residues. CDR3 in amino acids: CSARDPGTAYEQYF. The CDR3 DNA reads TGCAGTGCTAGAGATCCCGGGACAGCCTACGAGCAGTACTTC.

The chain recombines TRBV28 with TRBJ2-2; 9 nucleotides line up with TRBD2. The CDR3 extends over 13 amino acids. Germline V gene sequence: CDR1 MDHEN, CDR2 SYDVKM. In DNA form, the CDR3 reads TGTGCAACAGCGGGGGGTTTCACCGGGGAGCTGTTTTTT. Encoded protein: CATAGGFTGELFF.

V usage is TRBV20-1 and J usage is TRBJ2-1; D possibly corresponds to TRBD2 (6 bases). Trimming stripped 3 bases from V and 0 bases from J, with 12 bases between. CDR1 and CDR2 from the germline V gene are DFQATT and SNEGSKA (reference sequence). This CDR3 spans 15 amino acids. The CDR3 sequence is CSASARLGSYNEQFF. CDR3 DNA: TGCAGTGCTAGTGCAAGACTAGGCTCCTACAATGAGCAGTTCTTC.

A few counts support this clonotype. The V and J genes are TRBV7-8 and TRBJ2-5; 14 bases align to TRBD2. Germline-derived CDR1 and CDR2 are SGHVS and FQNEAQ. This CDR3 has 17 residues. V trimming: 4 bases; J trimming: 5 bases; junction bases outside the gene matches: 9. CDR3 region: CASSSGLAGGGWETQYF. The CDR3 DNA is TGTGCCAGCAGCTCAGGACTAGCGGGGGGTGGCTGGGAGACCCAGTACTTC.

The chain couples TRBV7-2 to TRBJ2-1; 10 bases are a match to TRBD2. V lost 7 bases, J lost 7 bases, and 19 bases stayed unmatched. CDR3 length equals 18 residues. Germline-derived CDR1 and CDR2 are SGHTA and FQGNSA. CDR3: CASNPLSSAGGGANEQFF. The CDR3 DNA reads as TGTGCCAGCAACCCTTTATCCTCAGCGGGGGGGGGCGCGAATGAGCAGTTCTTC.

In its sample, this clonotype was seen a few times. The chain couples TRBV27 to TRBJ2-7; the match to TRBD2 covers 9 bases. V was pared by 3 bases and J by 5 bases, with 17 bases of the junction left unmatched. This CDR3 contains 18 residues. Germline V gene lookup returns CDR1 MNHEY and CDR2 SMNVEV (reference sequence). The CDR3 sequence is CASSFLLSGGLMSNEQYF. The CDR3 DNA follows: TGTGCCAGCAGTTTCTTGTTGAGCGGGGGGCTCATGTCGAACGAGCAGTACTTC.